This entry lists 2 T cell receptor beta chains sequenced from one sample in a study of cytomegalovirus exposure and HLA in healthy donors (TCRdb year 2017). Library preparation employed the immunoSEQ multiplex PCR assay. For the multiplex PCR, a mixture combining 60 forward primers for TCR Vbeta segments and 13 reverse primers for TCR Jbeta segments was used. Not all clones reach the TCRdb copy of this immuneACCESS table, which keeps in-frame sequences only. Checked studies attribute under half of the gap to unresolved V genes and leave the rest unexplained. The sample table contains 55,000 to 80,000 clones; only one count was recorded for about three quarters of them. Of the sample, about 8% falls within the top ten clones. Sequenced sample: PBMCs. These receptor sequences come from a woman younger than 45 in good health and CMV-seropositive.

The chain joins TRBV6-6 to TRBJ2-1; unclear D gene. CDR3 length equals 11 residues. Germline loops: CDR1 MNHNY, CDR2 SVGAGI (reference sequence). V was cut by 7 bases and J by 10 bases, with 11 bases left in between. The CDR3 loop reads CASTRAEEQFF. The CDR3 coding sequence is TGTGCCAGCACCCGTGCGGAGGAGCAGTTCTTC.

The chain recombines TRBV27 with TRBJ2-2, with 8 positions matching TRBD1. Germline CDR1 MNHEY, CDR2 SMNVEV (reference sequence). The ends lost 6 bases at V and 3 bases at J; junction bases unmatched: 21. This CDR3 is built from 20 residues. The CDR3: CASSLRRQGRLVGDTGELFF. In DNA, the CDR3 is TGTGCCAGCAGCCTTAGACGACAGGGGAGGTTGGTAGGTGACACCGGGGAGCTGTTTTTT.